The rows below give T cell receptor beta chains drawn from one sample of a study of technical replicates of blood from several donors. Assay: immunoSEQ multiplex PCR; the TCRdb copy retains only in-frame clones and omits some. Of some 57,000 clones in the sample, approximately 97% were seen once. The specimen was T cells isolated from PBMCs. The receptors shown here come from a human donor in good health. The CDR3 runs from the conserved cysteine through the conserved F or W. A D gene is named only where the DNA matches it firmly. A row's size may be missing; if present it is once, few, many or a size class.

TRBV10-1	-	TRBJ2-7	TRBD1	TGCGCCAGCAGCAGACAGGGTTTCGGCTACGAGCAGTACTTC	CASSRQGFGYEQYF
TRBV5-6	-	TRBJ2-1	TRBD1	TGTGCCAGCAGCCAGGGACAGGGGTACAATGAGCAGTTCTTC	CASSQGQGYNEQFF
TRBV7-9	-	TRBJ1-1	TRBD1	TGTGCCAGCAGCTTGACAGGGGGCGGTTTCTCTGAAGCTTTCTTT	CASSLTGGGFSEAFF
TRBV2	-	TRBJ2-7	-	TGTGCCAGCGGTGAAGGAGCCTACGAGCAGTACTTC	CASGEGAYEQYF
TRBV28	-	TRBJ2-2	TRBD2	TGTGCCAGCAGTTTAACACCCGGGACTAGCGGGTCGAACACCGGGGAGCTGTTTTTT	CASSLTPGTSGSNTGELFF
TRBV5-4	-	TRBJ2-7	TRBD2	TGTGCCAGCAGCCGACGGAGGGGACTAGCGGGAGGCTACGAGCAGTACTTC	CASSRRRGLAGGYEQYF
TRBV6-1	-	TRBJ2-3	TRBD1	TGTGCCAGCAAACCGGGACAGAGCACAGATACGCAGTATTTT	CASKPGQSTDTQYF
TRBV9	-	TRBJ1-2	-	TGTGCCAGCAGCGTAGGTTCGGGGTTCGGTGGCTACACCTTC	CASSVGSGFGGYTF
TRBV7-2	-	TRBJ2-2	TRBD2	TGTGCCAGCAGCCCAGTACCGGGACTAGCGGGAGGAGTTGCCGGGGAGCTGTTTTTT	CASSPVPGLAGGVAGELFF
TRBV28	-	TRBJ2-7	TRBD1	TGTGCCAGCATTGACTCCGGGACAGCCTCCTACGAGCAGTACTTC	CASIDSGTASYEQYF
TRBV15	-	TRBJ2-1	TRBD2	TGTGCCACCAGCAGAGATAGGGGTGCGTCCCAGGCGGGAGCCATCAATGAGCAGTTCTTC	CATSRDRGASQAGAINEQFF
TRBV6-5	-	TRBJ1-2	-	TGTGCCAGCAGTTACTCGAGTTCTAACTATGGCTACACCTTC	CASSYSSSNYGYTF
TRBV10-3	-	TRBJ1-5	-	TGTGCCATCAGTGGCCAGGACAATCAGCCCCAGCATTTT	CAISGQDNQPQHF
TRBV5-1	once	TRBJ1-3	-	TGCGCCAGCAGCCGTCAGATACAGGGACCTGGAAACACCATATATTTT	CASSRQIQGPGNTIYF
TRBV16	-	TRBJ1-3	TRBD1	TGTGCCAGCATGGAGGAACAGGGGCAAGGTGGAAACACCATATATTTT	CASMEEQGQGGNTIYF
TRBV19	once	TRBJ2-7	-	TGTGCCAGTAGTCTCCGCCCGGGTCACTACGAGCAGTACTTC	CASSLRPGHYEQYF
TRBV27	-	TRBJ2-5	-	TGTGCCAGCAGTTTATTTAGCGCCCAAGAGACCCAGTACTTC	CASSLFSAQETQYF
TRBV25-1	-	TRBJ2-6	TRBD1	TGTGCCAGCAGTGGAAGTGGGACAGGGTTGCCTGGGGCCAACGTCCTGACTTTC	CASSGSGTGLPGANVLTF
TRBV2	-	TRBJ1-6	-	TGTGCCAGCAAGTTACAGGATTCACCCCTCCACTTT	CASKLQDSPLHF
TRBV6-5	once	TRBJ2-1	TRBD2	TGTGCCAGCAGTCCCGGACTAGCACAAGGGAATGAGCAGTTCTTC	CASSPGLAQGNEQFF
TRBV11-2	-	TRBJ2-3	-	TGTGCCAGCAGCCTGGTAGGGGGGGCCCCAGATACGCAGTATTTT	CASSLVGGAPDTQYF
TRBV2	-	TRBJ1-2	-	TGTGCCAGCTCGATAGGGCCGGGGGGCTACACCTTC	CASSIGPGGYTF
TRBV5-1	-	TRBJ2-7	TRBD1	TGCGCCAGCAGTATCAGGGGGCGGTACGAGCAGTACTTC	CASSIRGRYEQYF
TRBV4-2	-	TRBJ2-5	-	TGTGCCAGCAGCCAAGAGATGACTCATGGGGAGACCCAGTACTTC	CASSQEMTHGETQYF
TRBV5-1	-	TRBJ2-1	TRBD2	TGCGCCAGCAGCTTGGCCACCGGGGGGTTCTACAATGAGCAGTTCTTC	CASSLATGGFYNEQFF